This TCR beta chain appears in the sequencing data of a study of Ad26.COV2.S vaccination and SARS-CoV-2 variants. The V end was cut by 0 bases, the J end by 4 bases, with 7 bases between. This CDR3 comprises 13 residues. Looked up from germline, CDR1 is SGHDT and CDR2 is YYEEEE. As to treatment: approximately 18 received Ad26.COV2.S at low or high dose, single or two shots; 5 received placebo; per-sample allocation not given. Samples analyzed were those drawn on day 63 after the first vaccine or placebo injection. Repertoires were generated with immunoSEQ multiplex PCR, while TCRdb's copy carries only in-frame clones and drops some. The sample shows around 340,000 clones, 86% of them seen only once.

The chain employs TRBV5-6 and TRBJ1-2, with D unresolved. The sequencing used peripheral blood, collected in a trial of Ad26.COV2.S vaccine versus placebo. This receptor was obtained from a person aged 18 to 59 who received the Ad26.COV2.S COVID-19 vaccine or a placebo. Here the CDR3 reads CASSLGLGYGYTF. The CDR3 region has the DNA TGTGCCAGCAGCTTGGGACTAGGCTATGGCTACACCTTC.